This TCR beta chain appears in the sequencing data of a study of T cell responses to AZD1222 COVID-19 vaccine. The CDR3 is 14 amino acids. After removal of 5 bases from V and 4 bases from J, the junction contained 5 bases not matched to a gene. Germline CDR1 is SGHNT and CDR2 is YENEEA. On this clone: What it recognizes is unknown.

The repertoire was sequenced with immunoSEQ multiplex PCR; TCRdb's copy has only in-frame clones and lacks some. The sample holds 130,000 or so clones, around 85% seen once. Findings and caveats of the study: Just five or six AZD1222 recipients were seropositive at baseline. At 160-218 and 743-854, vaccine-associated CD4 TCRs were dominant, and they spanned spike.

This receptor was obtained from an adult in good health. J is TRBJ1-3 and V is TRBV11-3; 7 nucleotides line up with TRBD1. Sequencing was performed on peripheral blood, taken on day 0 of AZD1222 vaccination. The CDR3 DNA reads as TGTGCCAGCAGCAAACAGGGGCCGGGAAACACCATATATTTT. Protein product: CASSKQGPGNTIYF.